The 25 T cell receptor beta chains below were found in one sample sequenced in a study of T cell responses to AZD1222 COVID-19 vaccine. Here immunoSEQ multiplex PCR was the method, and the copy in TCRdb shows in-frame clones only, minus some. Altogether about 130,000 clones are present, around 85% being singletons, with the ten largest covering roughly 4%. The input for sequencing was peripheral blood, taken 28 days after the second AZD1222 dose. These receptors all come from an adult who received the AZD1222 COVID-19 vaccine.

The rearrangement joins TRBV6-2 or TRBV6-3 to TRBJ1-1; the D is unclear. Looked up from germline, CDR1 is MNHEY and CDR2 is SVGEGT. There are 17 residues in the CDR3. With 2 bases removed from V and 1 base from J, the gap between germline ends came to 17 bases. CDR3: CASSYGLSGRPNTEAFF. CDR3 coding DNA: TGTGCCAGCAGTTACGGATTGTCAGGACGACCGAACACTGAAGCTTTCTTT.

The chain has TRBV3-1 (or the pseudogene TRBV3-2) and TRBJ1-1; possible D gene TRBD1, 5 bases. Trimming removed 5 bases at V and 1 base at J, with 11 bases between. This CDR3 contains 14 residues. The germline gives CDR1 LGHDT, CDR2 YNNKEL (reference sequence). The CDR3 DNA follows: TGTGCCAGCAGCTCCCCGGGGGAGAACACTGAAGCTTTCTTT. Amino acid sequence: CASSSPGENTEAFF.

The chain couples TRBV7-2 to TRBJ1-2; the match to TRBD1 covers 9 bases. CDR3 size: 15 residues. Germline V gives CDR1 SGHTA, CDR2 FQGNSA. Trimming removed 3 bases from V and 0 bases from J; junction bases left unmatched: 2. The DNA for the CDR3 is TGTGCCAGCAGCTTTGGGACAGGGACTAACTATGGCTACACCTTC. Translation: CASSFGTGTNYGYTF.

This sequence joins TRBV7-3 and TRBJ2-1; D uncertain. This CDR3 has 13 amino acids. Trimming cost V 5 bases and J 10 bases, with 15 bases left between them. The V gene's germline CDR1 is SGHTA and CDR2 FQGTGA. Written as DNA, the CDR3 is TGTGCCAGCAGCACCCAATCGACTGGGGAGCAGTTCTTC. Translated: CASSTQSTGEQFF.

V usage is TRBV19 and J usage is TRBJ1-5; 8 bases are a match to TRBD1. The junction had 7 bases not matched to a gene; V was cut back by 5 bases and J by 1 base. The CDR3 runs 16 residues. Germline-derived CDR1 and CDR2 are LNHDA and SQIVND (reference sequence). This CDR3 is CASSSLRGRSNQPQHF. CDR3 in DNA: TGTGCCAGTAGTTCCCTCAGGGGGCGAAGCAATCAGCCCCAGCATTTT. The variable domain in full, with the rest retrieved from reference TRBV19 and TRBJ1-5, is DGGITQSPKYLFRKEGQNVTLSCEQNLNHDAMYWYRQDPGQGLRLIYYSQIVNDFQKGDIAEGYSVSREKKESFPLTVTSAQKNPTAFYLCASSSLRGRSNQPQHFGDGTRLSIL.

V and J are TRBV20-1 and TRBJ1-2; D gene uncertain. The CDR3 is 8 residues long. The V end lost 5 bases, the J end lost 7 bases, and 2 bases lay between the germline ends. Per the germline V gene, CDR1 is DFQATT and CDR2 is SNEGSKA (reference sequence). CDR3 sequence (DNA): TGCAGTGCTTTTGGCTACACCTTC. Protein product: CSAFGYTF.

The J gene is TRBJ2-7, the V gene TRBV7-8, with a tentative D call TRBD1 (6 bases). The V end lost 5 bases, the J end lost 5 bases, and 10 bases lay between the germline ends. The CDR3 is 12 residues long. The V gene's germline CDR1 is SGHVS and CDR2 FQNEAQ. The CDR3 nucleotides are TGTGCCAGCAGCCTCGACAGGCACGAGCAGTACTTC. It encodes CASSLDRHEQYF.

This clone has only one observation. This sequence joins TRBV4-2 and TRBJ1-5, with D perhaps TRBD1 (6 bases). Per the germline V gene, CDR1 is LGHNA and CDR2 is YNFKEQ. The CDR3 totals 16 residues. V was pared by 0 bases and J by 4 bases, with 13 bases between. The CDR3 loop reads CASSQDVAGANQPQHF. CDR3 nucleotides: TGTGCCAGCAGCCAAGATGTGGCAGGGGCGAATCAGCCCCAGCATTTT.

In this sample, this clone turned up a few times. The chain employs TRBV5-4 and TRBJ2-1; D is undetermined. Germline CDR1 reads SGHNT; CDR2 reads YYREEE (reference sequence). V was trimmed by 2 bases and J by 4 bases, leaving 7 bases between them. There are 13 residues in the CDR3. In DNA form, the CDR3 reads TGTGCCAGCAGCTTAGAACTATACAATGAGCAGTTCTTC. Translating gives CASSLELYNEQFF.

CDR3 sequence (DNA): TGTGCCAGCAGCAAGCGGACAGGGAGTGAAGTTAGTAATTCACCCCTCCACTTT. Translation: CASSKRTGSEVSNSPLHF. The chain joins TRBV13 to TRBJ1-6; 8 bases are shared with TRBD1. V gave up 5 bases and J gave up 6 bases; unmatched junction bases: 15. The CDR3 runs to 18 residues. The germline V gene has CDR1 PRHDT and CDR2 FYEKMQ (reference sequence).

The rearrangement links TRBV15 to TRBJ1-1; D is undetermined. The CDR3 covers 14 residues. V lost 0 bases, J lost 1 base, and 6 bases lay in between. Looked up from germline, CDR1 is LNHNV and CDR2 is YYDKDF (reference sequence). The CDR3 DNA sequence: TGTGCCACCAGCAGAGATCGGCAGAACACTGAAGCTTTCTTT. Translation gives CATSRDRQNTEAFF.

The chain uses TRBV5-4 and TRBJ1-5, with no clear D. Trimming cost V 1 base and J 4 bases, with 3 bases left between them. Per germline, CDR1 SGHNT and CDR2 YYREEE (reference sequence). The CDR3 sequence is 12 residues long. Here the CDR3 DNA reads TGTGCCAGCAGCTTGTTGAATCAGCCCCAGCATTTT. Amino acids: CASSLLNQPQHF.

This clone turned up a few times. The gene calls are TRBV4-1 and TRBJ1-2; TRBD1 is a possible D gene (6 bases). V was trimmed by 4 bases and J by 8 bases, leaving 20 bases between them. This CDR3 contains 15 residues. Germline values: CDR1 MGHRA, CDR2 YSYEKL. The CDR3 here is CASSRSTWGGGGYTF. In nucleotides, the CDR3 is TGCGCCAGCAGCCGCTCAACGTGGGGGGGCGGCGGCTACACCTTC.

The chain uses TRBV7-9 and TRBJ1-2; tentative D call: TRBD1 (6 bases). The CDR3 contains 13 residues. Germline values: CDR1 SEHNR, CDR2 FQNEAQ (reference sequence). Trimming shortened V by 5 bases and J by 8 bases, and 15 bases separated the two germline ends. The CDR3 protein is CASSVQGPGGYTF. The CDR3 DNA sequence: TGTGCCAGCAGCGTACAGGGTCCCGGCGGCTACACCTTC.

This rearrangement joins TRBV19 to TRBJ2-5, with TRBD1 matching over 11 bases. The CDR3 covers 17 residues. Losses at the gene ends were 7 bases for V and 2 bases for J; bases not matched to a gene: 12. Germline CDR1 LNHDA, CDR2 SQIVND (reference sequence). The CDR3 bases are TGTGCCAGTACCACCCACAGCGGGACAGGGGGACAAGAGACCCAGTACTTC. It is translated as CASTTHSGTGGQETQYF.

The chain has TRBV21-1 and TRBJ1-5; TRBD1, as called in the table, went unchecked against the DNA. TRBV21-1 is given as a pseudogene. This CDR3 has 15 residues. The CDR3 sequence is CASSTRGSGNQPQHF. The CDR3 DNA is TGTGCCAGCAGCACTAGGGGGTCGGGCAATCAGCCCCAGCATTTT.

This sequence joins TRBV6-5 and TRBJ2-5, with D perhaps matching TRBD2 (5 bases). V was clipped by 0 bases and J by 1 base, with 9 bases between them. The germline V gene encodes CDR1 MNHEY and CDR2 SVGAGI. This CDR3 comprises 15 residues. The CDR3 DNA reads as TGTGCCAGCAGTTACTCGAGAGGGATCCAAGAGACCCAGTACTTC. It yields the protein CASSYSRGIQETQYF.

The chain is built from TRBV9 and TRBJ1-6, with D perhaps TRBD1 (6 bases). The V end was cut by 5 bases, the J end by 6 bases, with 15 bases between. In germline, CDR1 is SGDLS, CDR2 YYNGEE. The CDR3 contains 15 residues. CDR3 coding DNA: TGTGCCAGCAGGCGAATGGACAGCTCTAATTCACCCCTCCACTTT. Translation: CASRRMDSSNSPLHF.

J is TRBJ1-2 and V is TRBV12-3 or TRBV12-4; the D is unclear. V gave up 6 bases and J gave up 8 bases, with 16 bases separating them. CDR3 length equals 13 residues. CDR3 nucleotide sequence: TGTGCCAGCAGCATCACCGGGCCGGGCGGCTACACCTTC. Its protein is CASSITGPGGYTF.

This chain links TRBV3-1 (or the pseudogene TRBV3-2) with TRBJ2-7, with no clear D. V dropped 0 bases and J dropped 5 bases, with 5 bases sitting between them. The V gene's germline CDR1 is LGHDT and CDR2 YNNKEL (reference sequence). The CDR3 extends over 12 amino acids. The CDR3 nucleotides are TGTGCCAGCAGCCAAGAGTGGAACGAGCAGTACTTC. Amino acid sequence: CASSQEWNEQYF.

The chain carries TRBV11-2 and TRBJ2-3, with D possibly being TRBD2 (6 bases). The CDR3 is 13 residues long. V was cut by 6 bases and J by 9 bases, with 16 bases left in between. Germline lookup yields CDR1 SGHAT and CDR2 FQNNGV. DNA for the CDR3: TGTGCCAGCAGACCCACGGGGGTTGGAACGCAGTATTTT. The encoded protein is CASRPTGVGTQYF.

The chain uses TRBV5-1 and TRBJ1-5; 7 nucleotides agree with TRBD1. V was pared by 4 bases and J by 1 base, with 5 bases of the junction left unmatched. In germline, CDR1 is SGHRS, CDR2 YFSETQ. The CDR3 extends over 15 amino acids. DNA for the CDR3: TGCGCCAGCAGCCAGGAGGGGGCCAGCAATCAGCCCCAGCATTTT. It encodes CASSQEGASNQPQHF.

The V gene is TRBV7-9, the J gene TRBJ1-4; D remains unclear. Between the trimmed V and J ends, which lost 6 bases and 0 bases, there was a span of 8 bases. The CDR3 sequence is 14 residues long. Germline CDR1 SEHNR, CDR2 FQNEAQ (reference sequence). The CDR3 here is CASRALATNEKLFF. The CDR3 DNA reads TGTGCCAGCAGAGCACTCGCAACTAATGAAAAACTGTTTTTT.

The chain employs TRBV10-1 and TRBJ2-3; the D gene is possibly TRBD2 (5 bases). The CDR3 loop spans 14 amino acids. Between the trimmed V and J ends, which lost 5 bases and 1 base, there was a span of 10 bases. The germline CDR1 and CDR2 sequences are WNHNN and SYGVQD (reference sequence). CDR3 coding DNA: TGCGCCAGCAGTTCAGTCGGGGGCACAGATACGCAGTATTTT. Residues: CASSSVGGTDTQYF.

This rearrangement joins TRBV19 to TRBJ2-2; D possibly matches TRBD1 or TRBD2 (6 bases each). V lost 3 bases, J lost 3 bases, and 14 bases lay in between. The germline V gene has CDR1 LNHDA and CDR2 SQIVND (reference sequence). The CDR3 totals 16 residues. The CDR3 sequence is CASSIMGGADTGELFF. The CDR3 region has the DNA TGTGCCAGTAGTATTATGGGGGGCGCCGACACCGGGGAGCTGTTTTTT. Variable domain in full (rest from reference TRBV19 and TRBJ2-2): DGGITQSPKYLFRKEGQNVTLSCEQNLNHDAMYWYRQDPGQGLRLIYYSQIVNDFQKGDIAEGYSVSREKKESFPLTVTSAQKNPTAFYLCASSIMGGADTGELFFGEGSRLTVL.